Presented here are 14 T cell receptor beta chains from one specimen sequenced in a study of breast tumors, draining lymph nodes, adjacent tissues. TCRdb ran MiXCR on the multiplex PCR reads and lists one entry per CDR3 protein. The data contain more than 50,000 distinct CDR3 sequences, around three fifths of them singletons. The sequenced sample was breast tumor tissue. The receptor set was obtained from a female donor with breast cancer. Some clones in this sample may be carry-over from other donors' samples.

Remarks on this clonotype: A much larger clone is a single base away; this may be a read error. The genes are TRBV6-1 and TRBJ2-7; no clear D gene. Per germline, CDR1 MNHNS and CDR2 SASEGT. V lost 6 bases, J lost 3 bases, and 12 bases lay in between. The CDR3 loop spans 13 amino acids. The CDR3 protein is CASRQSPGYEQYF. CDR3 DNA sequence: TGTGCCAGCAGACAAAGTCCGGGCTACGAGCAGTACTTC.

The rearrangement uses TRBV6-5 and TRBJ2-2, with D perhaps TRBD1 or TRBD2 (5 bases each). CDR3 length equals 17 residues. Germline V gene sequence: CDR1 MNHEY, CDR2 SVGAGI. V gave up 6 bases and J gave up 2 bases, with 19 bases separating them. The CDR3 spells CASSKGRSSGNTGELFF. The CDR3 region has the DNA TGTGCCAGCAGCAAGGGACGGAGCTCTGGAAACACCGGGGAGCTGTTTTTT.

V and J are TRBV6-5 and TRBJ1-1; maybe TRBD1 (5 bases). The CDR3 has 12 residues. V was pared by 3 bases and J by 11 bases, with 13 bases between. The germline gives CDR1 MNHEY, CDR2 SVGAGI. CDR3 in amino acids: CASSYLGGVAFF. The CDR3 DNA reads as TGTGCCAGCAGTTATCTCGGGGGTGTCGCTTTCTTT.

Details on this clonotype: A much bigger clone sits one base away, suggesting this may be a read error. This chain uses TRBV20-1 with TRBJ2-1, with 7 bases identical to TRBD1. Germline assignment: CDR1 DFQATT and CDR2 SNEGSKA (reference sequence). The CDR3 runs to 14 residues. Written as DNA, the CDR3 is TGCAGTGCTGCGGACAGGAGAGGCTACGATGAGCAGTTCTTC. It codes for CSAADRRGYDEQFF.

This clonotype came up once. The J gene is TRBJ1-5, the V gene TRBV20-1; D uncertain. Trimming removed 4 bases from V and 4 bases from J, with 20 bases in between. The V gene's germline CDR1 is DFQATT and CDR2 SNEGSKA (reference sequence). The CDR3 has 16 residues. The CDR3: CSANRAGSYTNQPQHF. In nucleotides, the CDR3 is TGCAGTGCTAATCGCGCGGGGAGCTATACTAATCAGCCCCAGCATTTT.

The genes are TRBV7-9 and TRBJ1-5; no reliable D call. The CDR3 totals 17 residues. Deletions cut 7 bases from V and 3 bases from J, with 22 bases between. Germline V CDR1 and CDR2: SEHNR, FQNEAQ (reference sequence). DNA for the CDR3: TGTGCCAGCACACTAGACGGGGTGGGCAGCCTCAATCAGCCCCAGCATTTT. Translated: CASTLDGVGSLNQPQHF.

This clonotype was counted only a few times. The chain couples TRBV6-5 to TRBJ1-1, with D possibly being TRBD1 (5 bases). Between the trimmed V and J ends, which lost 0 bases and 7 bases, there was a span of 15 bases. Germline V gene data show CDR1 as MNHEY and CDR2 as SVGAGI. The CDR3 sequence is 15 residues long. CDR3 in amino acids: CASSYSLGDQSEAFF. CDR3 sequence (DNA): TGTGCCAGCAGTTACTCTTTAGGGGACCAGAGTGAAGCTTTCTTT.

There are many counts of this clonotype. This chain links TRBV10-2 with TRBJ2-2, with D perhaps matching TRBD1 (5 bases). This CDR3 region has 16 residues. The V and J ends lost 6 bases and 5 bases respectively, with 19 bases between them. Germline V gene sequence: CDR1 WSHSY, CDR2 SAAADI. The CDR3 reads CASRAVARGRTGELFF. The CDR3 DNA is TGCGCCAGCAGGGCGGTTGCTAGGGGTCGGACCGGGGAGCTGTTTTTT.

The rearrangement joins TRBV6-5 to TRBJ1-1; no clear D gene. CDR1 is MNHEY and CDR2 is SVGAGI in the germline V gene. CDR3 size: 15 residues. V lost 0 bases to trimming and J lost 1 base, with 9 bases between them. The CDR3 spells CASSYSTLQNTEAFF. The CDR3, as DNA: TGTGCCAGCAGTTACTCGACACTCCAGAACACTGAAGCTTTCTTT.

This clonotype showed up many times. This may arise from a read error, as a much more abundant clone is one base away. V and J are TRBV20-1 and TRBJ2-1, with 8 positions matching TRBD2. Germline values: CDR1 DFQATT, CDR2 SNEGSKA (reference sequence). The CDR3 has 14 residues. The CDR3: CSASRTSSYTEQFF. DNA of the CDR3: TGCAGTGCTTCCCGGACTAGCTCCTACACTGAGCAGTTCTTC.

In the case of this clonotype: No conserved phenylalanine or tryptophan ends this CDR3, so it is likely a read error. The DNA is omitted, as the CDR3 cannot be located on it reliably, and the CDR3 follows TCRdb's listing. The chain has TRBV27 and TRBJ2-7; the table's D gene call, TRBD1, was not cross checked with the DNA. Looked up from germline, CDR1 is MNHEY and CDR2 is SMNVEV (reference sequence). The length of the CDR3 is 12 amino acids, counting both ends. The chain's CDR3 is CASSLYGSGAAY.

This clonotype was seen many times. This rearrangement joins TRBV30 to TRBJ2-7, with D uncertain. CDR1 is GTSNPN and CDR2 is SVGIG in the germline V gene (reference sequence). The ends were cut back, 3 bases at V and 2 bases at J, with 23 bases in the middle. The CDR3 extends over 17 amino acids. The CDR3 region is CAWSAPPPNARTYEQYF. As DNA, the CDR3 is TGTGCCTGGAGCGCCCCCCCGCCTAACGCGAGAACCTACGAGCAGTACTTC.

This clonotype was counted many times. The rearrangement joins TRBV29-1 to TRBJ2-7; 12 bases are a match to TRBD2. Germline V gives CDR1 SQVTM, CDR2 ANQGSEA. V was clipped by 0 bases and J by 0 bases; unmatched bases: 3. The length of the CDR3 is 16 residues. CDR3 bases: TGCAGCGTTGAAGATTTGACTAGCGGGAGCTCCTACGAGCAGTACTTC. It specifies CSVEDLTSGSSYEQYF.

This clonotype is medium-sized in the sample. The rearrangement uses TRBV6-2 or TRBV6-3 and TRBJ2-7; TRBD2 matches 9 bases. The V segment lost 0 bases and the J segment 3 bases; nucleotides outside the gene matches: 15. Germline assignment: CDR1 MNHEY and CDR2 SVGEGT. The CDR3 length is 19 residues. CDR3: CASSYSLVAGDVSYYEQYF. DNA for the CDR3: TGTGCCAGCAGTTACTCATTGGTAGCGGGAGACGTAAGTTACTACGAGCAGTACTTC.